Following are 8 T cell receptor beta chains from one sample sequenced in a study of blood T cell repertoires in COVID-19. TCRdb's copy holds only in-frame clones and misses some; the assay was immunoSEQ multiplex PCR. The table shows a few hundred thousand clones, with roughly 84% occurring only once. Sequencing was done on a sample of PBMCs or T cells enriched from blood (not recorded which). These receptors originate from a woman aged 40 to 50 who had recovered from COVID-19.

Worth noting for this clone: At the DNA level, this CDR3 is encoded by other sequences in the same sample as well. The chain uses TRBV7-2 and TRBJ1-2; no clear D gene. CDR3 length: 13 amino acids. The ends were cut back, 1 base at V and 4 bases at J, with 7 bases in the middle. The V gene's germline CDR1 is SGHTA and CDR2 FQGNSA. The chain's CDR3 is CASSLEAGYGYTF. The CDR3 coding sequence is TGTGCCAGCAGCTTAGAGGCAGGCTATGGCTACACCTTC.

The V gene is TRBV7-2, the J gene TRBJ2-1, with D maybe TRBD2 (6 bases). CDR1 is SGHTA, CDR2 FQGNSA, per germline. Trimming cost V 2 bases and J 2 bases, with 13 bases left between them. There are 16 residues in the CDR3. The CDR3 is CASSLSGAGTYNEQFF. The DNA of the CDR3 is TGTGCCAGCAGCTTATCGGGTGCGGGAACCTACAATGAGCAGTTCTTC.

The rearrangement joins TRBV9 to TRBJ2-5; 7 nucleotides agree with TRBD1. Unmatched junction bases numbered 7, after V lost 0 bases and J lost 5 bases. This CDR3 has 15 residues. The germline V gene encodes CDR1 SGDLS and CDR2 YYNGEE. The CDR3: CASSVGIGGKETQYF. CDR3 bases: TGTGCCAGCAGCGTAGGCATAGGGGGCAAGGAGACCCAGTACTTC.

This clone has more than one count but fewer than ten. The J gene is TRBJ2-7, the V gene TRBV18; 9 positions agree with TRBD1. Looked up from germline, CDR1 is KGHSH and CDR2 is LQKENI. J was trimmed by 2 bases and V by 4 bases; bases with no gene match: 9. This CDR3 contains 16 residues. Here the CDR3 reads CASSLNRGQGAYEQYV. For the CDR3, the DNA is TGTGCCAGCTCACTTAATAGGGGACAGGGAGCCTACGAGCAGTACGTC.

The V call is TRBV7-8, the J call TRBJ2-2; 8 positions match TRBD2. After removal of 5 bases from V and 8 bases from J, the junction contained 13 bases not matched to a gene. The length of the CDR3 is 16 residues. Germline values: CDR1 SGHVS, CDR2 FQNEAQ. CDR3: CASSHSTSAAFGELFF. The CDR3 region has the DNA TGTGCCAGCAGCCACTCGACTAGCGCCGCGTTTGGGGAGCTGTTTTTT. Variable domain in full (rest from reference TRBV7-8 and TRBJ2-2): GAGVSQSPRYKVAKRGQDVALRCDPISGHVSLFWYQQALGQGPEFLTYFQNEAQLDKSGLPSDRFFAERPEGSVSTLKIQRTQQEDSAVYLCASSHSTSAAFGELFFGEGSRLTVL.

This clone appeared a few times. V usage is TRBV9 and J usage is TRBJ2-3, with 7 bases aligning to TRBD2. Germline CDR1 reads SGDLS; CDR2 reads YYNGEE. Trimming removed 0 bases from V and 13 bases from J; junction bases left unmatched: 11. The CDR3 totals 14 residues. Written as DNA, the CDR3 is TGTGCCAGCAGCGTAGAGGAGCGGGACCTCATCGAGTATTTT. Residues: CASSVEERDLIEYF.

This clone was observed a few times. The chain joins TRBV30 to TRBJ1-1; D gene ambiguous. This CDR3 is 13 amino acids long. CDR1 and CDR2 (germline): GTSNPN, SVGIG (reference sequence). V lost 1 base, J lost 4 bases, and 10 bases lay in between. CDR3 region: CAWSAGLGTEAFF. In DNA form, the CDR3 reads TGTGCCTGGAGTGCGGGGTTGGGCACTGAAGCTTTCTTT. The complete variable domain, with remaining parts taken from reference TRBV30 and TRBJ1-1, reads SQTIHQWPATLVQPVGSPLSLECTVEGTSNPNLYWYRQAAGRGLQLLFYSVGIGQISSEVPQNLSASRPQDRQFILSSKKLLLSDSGFYLCAWSAGLGTEAFFGQGTRLTVV.

The chain has TRBV19 and TRBJ1-2, with TRBD1 as a possible D gene (6 bases). Germline-derived CDR1 and CDR2 are LNHDA and SQIVND (reference sequence). The CDR3 is 14 amino acids. Trimming took off 3 bases at V and 7 bases at J, with 15 bases between the two ends. The CDR3 DNA is TGTGCCAGTAGTATGGAGCGGGACACCGGTGGCTACACCTTC. Its translation is CASSMERDTGGYTF. Full variable domain (rest looked up from reference TRBV19 and TRBJ1-2): DGGITQSPKYLFRKEGQNVTLSCEQNLNHDAMYWYRQDPGQGLRLIYYSQIVNDFQKGDIAEGYSVSREKKESFPLTVTSAQKNPTAFYLCASSMERDTGGYTFGSGTRLTVV.